This is a list of T cell receptor beta chains from one sample in a study of PD-1 blockade in classical Hodgkin lymphoma. Some clones are missing from TCRdb's copy, which holds only in-frame ones; the method was immunoSEQ multiplex PCR. Of about 20,000 clones listed, 80% to 90% are singletons. The sequenced sample consisted of CD4+ T cells from blood. These receptors all come from a human donor with classical Hodgkin lymphoma. The CDR3 runs from the conserved cysteine through the conserved F or W. The D gene is left open where the match is weak. Size is omitted from some rows. Given values are once, few, many or a class for expanded clones.

.	.	TRBV5-6	TRBJ2-1	TGTGCCAGCAGCCCCTCTCGACACAATGAGCAGTTCTTC	CASSPSRHNEQFF
TRBD2	.	TRBV6-6	TRBJ2-7	TGTGCCAGCGTAAGCGGGACTTTCTACGAGCAGTACTTC	CASVSGTFYEQYF
.	.	TRBV6-1	TRBJ1-6	TGTGCCAGCAGTGGTGATAATTCACCCCTCCACTTT	CASSGDNSPLHF
TRBD2	.	TRBV14	TRBJ2-7	TGTGCCAGCAGCCAAGACGCGAGGGGGCTAGCGGGGCGACGTTCGGGAGAGCAGTACTTC	CASSQDARGLAGRRSGEQYF
.	.	TRBV7-2	TRBJ1-2	TGTGCCAGCAGCTTAGGACAGGCGTCGTTTGGGTATGGCTACACCTTC	CASSLGQASFGYGYTF
.	once	TRBV28	TRBJ2-6	TGTGCCAGCATCGGGAACAGGTATAGCTCTGGGGCCAACGTCCTGACTTTC	CASIGNRYSSGANVLTF
.	.	TRBV27	TRBJ2-5	TGTGCCAGCAGACTGACTGCCCAAGGGACCCAGTACTTC	CASRLTAQGTQYF
TRBD1	.	TRBV28	TRBJ1-5	TGTGCCAGCAGACCCGCAAGGGGGCCCCAGCCCCAGCATTTT	CASRPARGPQPQHF
TRBD2	.	TRBV7-8	TRBJ2-3	TGTGCCAGCAGCTTAGCGGGGGGGTTCACAGATACGCAGTATTTT	CASSLAGGFTDTQYF
.	.	TRBV28	TRBJ2-5	TGTGCCAGCAGTTTGGGAGGGGGACGCCGGGAAGAAGAGACCCAGTACTTC	CASSLGGGRREEETQYF
.	.	TRBV6-5	TRBJ2-6	TGTGCCAGCAGACCCGACAGCTCTGGGGCCAACGTCCTGACTTTC	CASRPDSSGANVLTF